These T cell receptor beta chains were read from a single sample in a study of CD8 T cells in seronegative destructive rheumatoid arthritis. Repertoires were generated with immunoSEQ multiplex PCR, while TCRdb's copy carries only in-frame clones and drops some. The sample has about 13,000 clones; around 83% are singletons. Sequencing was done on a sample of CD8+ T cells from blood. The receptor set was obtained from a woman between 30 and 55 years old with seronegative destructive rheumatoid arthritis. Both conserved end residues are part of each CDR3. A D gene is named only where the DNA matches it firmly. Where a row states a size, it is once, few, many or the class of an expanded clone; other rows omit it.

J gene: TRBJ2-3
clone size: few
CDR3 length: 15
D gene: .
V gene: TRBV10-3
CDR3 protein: CATGGDYLPGDTQYF
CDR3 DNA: TGTGCCACCGGGGGAGACTATCTCCCGGGGGATACGCAGTATTTT

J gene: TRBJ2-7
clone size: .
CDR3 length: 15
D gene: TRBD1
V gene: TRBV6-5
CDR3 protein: CASSPTEGANYEQYF
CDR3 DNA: TGTGCCAGCAGTCCAACAGAGGGGGCAAACTACGAGCAGTACTTC

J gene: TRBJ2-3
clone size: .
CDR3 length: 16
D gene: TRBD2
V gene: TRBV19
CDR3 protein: CASSIARGALTDTQYF
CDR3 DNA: TGTGCCAGTAGTATCGCGCGGGGGGCTCTCACAGATACGCAGTATTTT

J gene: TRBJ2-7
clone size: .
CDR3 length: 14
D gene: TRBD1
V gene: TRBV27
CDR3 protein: CASSWGQGSYEQYF
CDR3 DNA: TGTGCCAGCAGTTGGGGACAGGGATCCTACGAGCAGTACTTC

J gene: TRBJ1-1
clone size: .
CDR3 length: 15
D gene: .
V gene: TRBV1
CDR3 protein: CTSISFGGYGTEAFF
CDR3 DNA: TGCACCAGCATCTCATTCGGGGGTTACGGCACTGAAGCTTTCTTT

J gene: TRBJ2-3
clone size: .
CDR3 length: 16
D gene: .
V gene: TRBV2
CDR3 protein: CASSGDRETSTDTQYF
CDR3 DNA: TGTGCCAGCAGTGGAGACAGAGAAACTAGCACAGATACGCAGTATTTT

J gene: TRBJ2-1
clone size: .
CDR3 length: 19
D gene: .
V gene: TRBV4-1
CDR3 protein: CASSQETRGASSSYNEQFF
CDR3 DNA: TGCGCCAGCAGCCAAGAGACACGGGGGGCGTCAAGCTCCTACAATGAGCAGTTCTTC

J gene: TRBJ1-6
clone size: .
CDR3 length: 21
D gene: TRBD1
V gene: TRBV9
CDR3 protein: CASSGGDRETLEGGLHSPLHF
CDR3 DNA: TGTGCCAGCAGCGGGGGGGACAGGGAAACTTTGGAGGGAGGTTTGCATTCACCCCTCCACTTT

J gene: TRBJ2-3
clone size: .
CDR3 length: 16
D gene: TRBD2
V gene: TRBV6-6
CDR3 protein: CASSYLSGGSTDTQYF
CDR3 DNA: TGTGCCAGCAGTTACCTCAGCGGGGGGAGCACAGATACGCAGTATTTT

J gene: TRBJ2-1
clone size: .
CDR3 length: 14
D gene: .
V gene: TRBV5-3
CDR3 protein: CASSPGSGINEQFF
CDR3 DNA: TGTGCCAGCAGCCCGGGTTCGGGGATCAATGAGCAGTTCTTC

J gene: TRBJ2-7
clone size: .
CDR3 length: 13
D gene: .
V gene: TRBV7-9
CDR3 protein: CASSCQGCYEQYF
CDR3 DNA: TGTGCCAGCAGCTGTCAGGGGTGCTACGAGCAGTACTTC

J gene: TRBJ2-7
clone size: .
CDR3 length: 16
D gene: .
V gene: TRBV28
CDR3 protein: CASRPRTDPTTYEQYF
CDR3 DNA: TGTGCCAGCAGACCTCGGACAGACCCGACCACCTACGAGCAGTACTTC

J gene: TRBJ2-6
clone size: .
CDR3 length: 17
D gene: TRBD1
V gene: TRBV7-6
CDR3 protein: CASSRGQGATGANVLTF
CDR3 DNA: TGTGCCAGCAGCCGTGGACAGGGGGCGACTGGGGCCAACGTCCTGACTTTC

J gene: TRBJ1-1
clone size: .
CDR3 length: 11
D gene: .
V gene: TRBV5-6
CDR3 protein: CASSLGSEAFF
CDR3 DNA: TGTGCCAGCAGCCTCGGTTCTGAAGCTTTCTTT

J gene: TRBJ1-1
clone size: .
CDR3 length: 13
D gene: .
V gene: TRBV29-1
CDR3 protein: CSYWGGTNTEAFF
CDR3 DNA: TGCAGCTACTGGGGGGGGACGAACACTGAAGCTTTCTTT

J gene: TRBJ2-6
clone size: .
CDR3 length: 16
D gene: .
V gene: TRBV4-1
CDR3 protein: CASSHDSFSGANVLTF
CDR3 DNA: TGCGCCAGCAGCCACGACTCTTTCTCTGGGGCCAACGTCCTGACTTTC

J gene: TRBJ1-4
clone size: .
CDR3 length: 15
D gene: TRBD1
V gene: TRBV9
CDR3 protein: CASSGPGGTNEKLFF
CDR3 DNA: TGTGCCAGCAGCGGACCAGGGGGAACTAATGAAAAACTGTTTTTT

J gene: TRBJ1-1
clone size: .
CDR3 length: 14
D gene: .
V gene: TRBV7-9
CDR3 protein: CASSSGFRDTEAFF
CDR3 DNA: TGTGCCAGCAGCTCAGGGTTCCGGGACACTGAAGCTTTCTTT

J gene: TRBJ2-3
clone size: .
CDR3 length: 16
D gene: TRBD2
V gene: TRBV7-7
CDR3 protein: CASSPTSGGTTDTQYF
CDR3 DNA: TGTGCCAGCAGCCCAACTAGCGGGGGGACCACAGATACGCAGTATTTT

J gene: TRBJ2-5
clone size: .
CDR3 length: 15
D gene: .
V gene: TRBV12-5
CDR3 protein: CASGLELSGGETQYF
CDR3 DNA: TGTGCTAGTGGTTTGGAGCTATCGGGGGGCGAGACCCAGTACTTC

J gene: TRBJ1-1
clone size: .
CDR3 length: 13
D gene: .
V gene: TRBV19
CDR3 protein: CASTPWQNTEAFF
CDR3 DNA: TGTGCCAGTACCCCGTGGCAAAACACTGAAGCTTTCTTT

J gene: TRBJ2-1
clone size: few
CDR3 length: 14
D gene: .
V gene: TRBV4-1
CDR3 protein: CASSQDPGDDEQFF
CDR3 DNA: TGCGCCAGCAGCCAAGATCCCGGAGACGATGAGCAGTTCTTC

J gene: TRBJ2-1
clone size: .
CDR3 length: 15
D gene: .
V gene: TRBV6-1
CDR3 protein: CASSEEGGTYNEQFF
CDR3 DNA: TGTGCCAGCAGTGAAGAGGGAGGAACCTACAATGAGCAGTTCTTC

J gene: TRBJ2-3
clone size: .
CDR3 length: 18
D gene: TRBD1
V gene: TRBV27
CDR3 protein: CASSPNTDRGPSTDTQYF
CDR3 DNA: TGTGCCAGCAGTCCGAACACCGACAGGGGGCCTAGCACAGATACGCAGTATTTT

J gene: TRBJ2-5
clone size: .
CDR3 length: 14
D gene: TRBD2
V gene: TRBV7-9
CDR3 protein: CASSEAASGETQYF
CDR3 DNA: TGTGCCAGCAGCGAAGCGGCTAGCGGAGAGACCCAGTACTTC

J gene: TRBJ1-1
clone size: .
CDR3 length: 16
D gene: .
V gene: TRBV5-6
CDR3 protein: CASSLPGGGMNTEAFF
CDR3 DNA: TGTGCCAGCAGCCTACCCGGCGGGGGTATGAACACTGAAGCTTTCTTT

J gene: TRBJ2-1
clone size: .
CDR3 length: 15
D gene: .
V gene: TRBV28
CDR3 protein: CASTPSKELYNEQFF
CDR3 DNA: TGTGCCAGCACCCCGTCTAAAGAGTTGTACAATGAGCAGTTCTTC

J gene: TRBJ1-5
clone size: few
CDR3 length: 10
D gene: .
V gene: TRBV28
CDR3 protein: CASAGWPQHF
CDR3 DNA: TGTGCCAGCGCAGGCTGGCCCCAGCATTTT

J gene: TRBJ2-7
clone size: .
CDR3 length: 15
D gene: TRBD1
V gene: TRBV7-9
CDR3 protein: CASSLDRDRDHEQYF
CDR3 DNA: TGTGCCAGCAGCTTAGACCGGGACAGGGACCACGAGCAGTACTTC

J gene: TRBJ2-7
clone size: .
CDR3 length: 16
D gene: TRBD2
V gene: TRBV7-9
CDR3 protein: CASSSQGGGTPYEQYF
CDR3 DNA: TGTGCCAGCAGCTCCCAAGGCGGGGGGACCCCCTACGAGCAGTACTTC

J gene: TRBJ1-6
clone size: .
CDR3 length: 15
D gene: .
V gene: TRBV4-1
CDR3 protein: CASSQAAGYNSPLHF
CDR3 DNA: TGCGCCAGCAGCCAAGCGGCAGGCTATAATTCACCCCTCCACTTT

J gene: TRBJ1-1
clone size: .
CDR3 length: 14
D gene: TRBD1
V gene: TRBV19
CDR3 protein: CASGGQGDGSEAFF
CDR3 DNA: TGTGCCAGTGGTGGACAGGGCGACGGGTCTGAAGCTTTCTTT

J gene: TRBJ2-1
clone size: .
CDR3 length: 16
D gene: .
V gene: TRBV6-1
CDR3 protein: CASSVRGDWAGDEQFF
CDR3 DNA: TGTGCCAGCAGTGTTCGCGGGGACTGGGCTGGGGATGAGCAGTTCTTC

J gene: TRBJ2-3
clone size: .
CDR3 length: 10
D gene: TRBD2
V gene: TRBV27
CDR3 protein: CATWGGTQYF
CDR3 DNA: TGTGCCACGTGGGGGGGTACGCAGTATTTT

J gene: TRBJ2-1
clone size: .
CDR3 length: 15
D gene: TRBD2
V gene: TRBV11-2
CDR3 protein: CASSPGLAGYNEQFF
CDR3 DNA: TGTGCCAGCAGCCCAGGACTAGCGGGGTACAATGAGCAGTTCTTC

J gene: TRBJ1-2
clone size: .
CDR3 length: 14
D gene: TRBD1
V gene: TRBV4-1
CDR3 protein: CASSQGTGPYGYTF
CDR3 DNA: TGCGCCAGCAGCCAAGGGACAGGGCCCTATGGCTACACCTTC

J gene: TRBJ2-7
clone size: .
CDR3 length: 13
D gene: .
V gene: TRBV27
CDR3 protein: CASSFGRDYEQYF
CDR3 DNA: TGTGCCAGCAGTTTTGGGCGAGACTACGAGCAGTACTTC

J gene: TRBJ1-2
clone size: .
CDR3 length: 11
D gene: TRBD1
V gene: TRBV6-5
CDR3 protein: CASRDSNGYTF
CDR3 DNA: TGTGCCAGCCGGGACAGCAATGGCTACACCTTC

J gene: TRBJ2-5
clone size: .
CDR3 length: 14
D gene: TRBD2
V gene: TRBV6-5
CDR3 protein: CASSRLAGGETQYF
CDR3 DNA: TGTGCCAGCAGTAGACTAGCGGGGGGAGAGACCCAGTACTTC

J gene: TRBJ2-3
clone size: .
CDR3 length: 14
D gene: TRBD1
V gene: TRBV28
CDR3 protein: CASSLGTEADTQYF
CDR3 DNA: TGTGCCAGCAGTTTAGGGACAGAAGCAGATACGCAGTATTTT

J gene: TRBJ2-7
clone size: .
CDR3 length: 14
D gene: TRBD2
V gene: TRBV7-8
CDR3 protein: CATSGASGGGEQYF
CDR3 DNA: TGTGCCACCTCTGGGGCTAGCGGGGGAGGTGAGCAGTACTTC

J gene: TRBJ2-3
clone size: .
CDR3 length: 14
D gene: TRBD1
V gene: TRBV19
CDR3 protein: CASSITGATDTQYF
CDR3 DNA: TGTGCCAGTAGTATCACAGGGGCCACAGATACGCAGTATTTT

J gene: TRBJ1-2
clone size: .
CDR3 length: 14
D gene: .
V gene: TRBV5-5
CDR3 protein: CASNSAGGSYGYTF
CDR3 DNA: TGTGCCAGCAACTCAGCTGGAGGGTCCTATGGCTACACCTTC

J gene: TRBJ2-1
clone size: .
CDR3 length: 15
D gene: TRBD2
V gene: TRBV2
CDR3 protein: CASVGGGSNYNEQFF
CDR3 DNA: TGTGCCAGCGTGGGGGGGGGATCGAACTACAATGAGCAGTTCTTC

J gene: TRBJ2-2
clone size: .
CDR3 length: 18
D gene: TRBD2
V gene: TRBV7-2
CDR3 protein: CASSPSGGGGAYTGELFF
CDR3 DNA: TGTGCCAGCAGCCCTAGCGGCGGCGGGGGGGCTTACACCGGGGAGCTGTTTTTT

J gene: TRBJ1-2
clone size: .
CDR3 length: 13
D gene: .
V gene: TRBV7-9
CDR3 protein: CASSLAGGRGYTF
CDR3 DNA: TGTGCCAGCAGCTTAGCTGGGGGCCGTGGCTACACCTTC

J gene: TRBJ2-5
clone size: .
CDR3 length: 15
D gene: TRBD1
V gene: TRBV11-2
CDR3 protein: CASRTTDRARETQYF
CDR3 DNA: TGTGCCAGCAGAACCACCGACAGGGCCCGGGAGACCCAGTACTTC

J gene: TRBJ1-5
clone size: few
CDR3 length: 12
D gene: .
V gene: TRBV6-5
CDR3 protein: CATTKINQPQHF
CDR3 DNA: TGTGCCACCACAAAGATAAATCAGCCCCAGCATTTT

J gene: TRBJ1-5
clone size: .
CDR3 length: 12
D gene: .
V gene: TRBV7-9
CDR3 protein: CASSLQNQPQHF
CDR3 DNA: TGTGCCAGCAGCTTACAGAATCAGCCCCAGCATTTT

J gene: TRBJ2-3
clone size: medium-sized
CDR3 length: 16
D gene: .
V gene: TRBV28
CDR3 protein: CASSIPLAGSTDTQYF
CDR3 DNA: TGTGCCAGCAGTATCCCCTTGGCGGGGAGCACAGATACGCAGTATTTT

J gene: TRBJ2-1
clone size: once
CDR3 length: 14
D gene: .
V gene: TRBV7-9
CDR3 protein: CASSSFDSYNEQFF
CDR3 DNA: TGTGCCAGCAGCTCCTTCGACAGTTACAATGAGCAGTTCTTC

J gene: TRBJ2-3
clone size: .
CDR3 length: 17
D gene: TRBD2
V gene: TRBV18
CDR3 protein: CASSPPERGALTDTQYF
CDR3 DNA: TGTGCCAGCTCACCACCGGAGCGGGGGGCCCTCACAGATACGCAGTATTTT

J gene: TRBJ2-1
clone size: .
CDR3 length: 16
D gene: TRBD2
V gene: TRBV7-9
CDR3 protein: CASSLSLVAGVNEQFF
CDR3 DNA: TGTGCCAGCAGCTTAAGTCTGGTAGCGGGGGTTAATGAGCAGTTCTTC